The 27 T cell receptor beta chains given below trace back to one sample, sequenced in a study of T cell responses to AZD1222 COVID-19 vaccine (TCRdb year 2021). The sample's time point label is to be understood as: baseline before first vaccination. Library creation used the immunoSEQ multiplex PCR assay. This is the immuneACCESS table as TCRdb keeps it, with only in-frame sequences that have V and J called. A part of the clones is gone; compared with another copy, unresolved V genes explain less than half, and the rest is unexplained. This sample has some 130,000 clones in its table, and 65% to 90% of those were observed once. The ten largest clones take up approximately 20% of the sample. Here the sequenced sample was peripheral blood, taken on day 0 of AZD1222 vaccination. The receptors were sampled from an adult in good health.

The rearrangement joins TRBV18 to TRBJ1-1; 11 bases map to TRBD1. The V gene's germline CDR1 is KGHSH and CDR2 LQKENI. The CDR3 is 16 amino acids. The ends lost 2 bases at V and 4 bases at J; junction bases unmatched: 6. The DNA of the CDR3 is TGTGCCAGCTCACCAGGACAGGGGGCGGGGGGCACTGAAGCTTTCTTT. It translates to CASSPGQGAGGTEAFF.

This chain uses TRBV5-1 with TRBJ2-3, with D possibly being TRBD1 (6 bases). V gave up 0 bases and J gave up 2 bases, with 10 bases separating them. CDR1 and CDR2 (germline): SGHRS, YFSETQ. There are 15 residues in the CDR3. The CDR3 sequence: CASSLGQALTDTQYF. For the CDR3, the DNA is TGCGCCAGCAGCTTGGGACAGGCCCTCACAGATACGCAGTATTTT.

The V and J genes are TRBV4-3 and TRBJ2-2; 10 bases are shared with TRBD1. The length of the CDR3 is 14 residues. The germline CDR1 and CDR2 sequences are LGHNA and YSLEER. Trimming took 3 bases from V and 6 from J; bases not matched to a gene: 1. The CDR3 DNA reads as TGCGCCAGCAGCCACGGGACAGGGGCCGGGGAGCTGTTTTTT. Protein sequence: CASSHGTGAGELFF.

This clone was found a few times. This rearrangement joins TRBV4-3 to TRBJ1-1, with 9 bases identical to TRBD1. The CDR3 is 13 residues long. With 0 bases clipped from V and 11 bases from J, the junction kept 4 bases outside the gene matches. Germline V gives CDR1 LGHNA, CDR2 YSLEER. DNA of the CDR3: TGCGCCAGCAGCCAAGATGGGACAGGGATCGCTTTCTTT. It is translated as CASSQDGTGIAFF.

The chain joins TRBV18 to TRBJ2-3, with 10 bases identical to TRBD2. In germline, CDR1 is KGHSH, CDR2 LQKENI. The V and J ends lost 8 bases and 2 bases, in that order; junction bases with no gene match: 10. CDR3 length equals 16 residues. This CDR3 is CASKLPSGGNTDTQYF. CDR3 nucleotides: TGTGCCAGCAAACTTCCTAGCGGGGGAAACACAGATACGCAGTATTTT.

CDR3 residues: CASSSPQAPAQMNTEAFF. For the CDR3, the DNA is TGTGCCAGCAGCTCACCACAGGCCCCTGCCCAAATGAACACTGAAGCTTTCTTT. This chain connects TRBV7-9 to TRBJ1-1; weak D call: TRBD1 (5 bases). CDR1 is SEHNR, CDR2 FQNEAQ, per germline (reference sequence). CDR3 length: 18 residues. Between the trimmed V and J ends, which lost 4 bases and 0 bases, there was a span of 21 bases.

This chain uses TRBV10-3 with TRBJ1-2; a possible D gene is TRBD1 (5 bases). V was clipped by 11 bases and J by 4 bases, with 17 bases between them. The CDR3 totals 13 residues. Germline V lookup: CDR1 ENHRY, CDR2 SYGVKD. The DNA of the CDR3 is TGTGCCTCCCGAATGGGGGAGGGCTATGGCTACACCTTC. Residues: CASRMGEGYGYTF.

This rearrangement joins TRBV7-2 to TRBJ1-3, with TRBD1 identical over 10 bases. Germline V gene sequence: CDR1 SGHTA, CDR2 FQGNSA. The CDR3 runs to 16 residues. V trimming: 2 bases; J trimming: 8 bases; junction bases outside the gene matches: 9. CDR3 amino acids: CASSLKNTDRGDTIYF. In nucleotides, the CDR3 is TGTGCCAGCAGCTTAAAGAACACGGACAGGGGGGACACCATATATTTT.

The count of this clone is one. J is TRBJ2-1 and V is TRBV19; D not resolved. The CDR3 is 13 amino acids. Germline CDR1 and CDR2: LNHDA and SQIVND (reference sequence). V lost 1 base and J 6 bases, leaving 7 bases between the germline ends. The CDR3 region is CASSIGARNEQFF. CDR3 DNA sequence: TGTGCCAGTAGTATAGGAGCCCGCAATGAGCAGTTCTTC.

The CDR3 here is CASSSPGLAGHEQFF. The CDR3 region has the DNA TGTGCCAGCAGTTCACCGGGACTAGCAGGCCATGAGCAGTTCTTC. V and J are TRBV27 and TRBJ2-1; 9 bases agree with TRBD2. CDR3 size: 15 residues. CDR1 and CDR2 from the germline V gene are MNHEY and SMNVEV (reference sequence). The ends lost 4 bases at V and 8 bases at J; junction bases unmatched: 9.

This chain joins TRBV3-1 (or the pseudogene TRBV3-2) and TRBJ2-7, with D perhaps being TRBD1 or TRBD2 (6 bases each). Trimming took off 1 base at V and 2 bases at J, with 15 bases between the two ends. CDR1 LGHDT and CDR2 YNNKEL come from the germline V gene (reference sequence). The CDR3 is 16 amino acids. In nucleotides, the CDR3 is TGTGCCAGCAGCCAAGTTGGGGGGCCCCCCCCCTACGAGCAGTACTTC. Amino acid sequence: CASSQVGGPPPYEQYF.

The rearrangement joins TRBV6-5 to TRBJ1-6; D is unresolved. V was cut by 4 bases and J by 7 bases, with 17 bases left in between. The germline CDR1 and CDR2 sequences are MNHEY and SVGAGI. The CDR3 sequence is 16 residues long. The CDR3 reads CASSFNPGLGNSPLHF. As DNA, the CDR3 is TGTGCCAGCAGTTTTAACCCGGGCCTGGGGAATTCACCCCTCCACTTT.

The chain joins TRBV27 to TRBJ2-2; D is possibly TRBD1 (6 bases). CDR1 and CDR2 (germline): MNHEY, SMNVEV (reference sequence). Trimming left V 4 bases short and J 0 bases short, with 15 bases between. CDR3 length: 17 residues. Here the CDR3 DNA reads TGTGCCAGCAGTTCCAGGGGCGTAGGCTCGAACACCGGGGAGCTGTTTTTT. It translates to CASSSRGVGSNTGELFF.

This chain connects TRBV21-1 to TRBJ1-1; the table's D gene call, TRBD1, was not cross checked with the DNA. TRBV21-1 is termed a pseudogene. The CDR3 has 15 residues. The CDR3 nucleotides are TGTGCCAGCAGCAGCGGACAGGGTCTGAACACTGAAGCTTTCTTT. This codes for CASSSGQGLNTEAFF.

V and J are TRBV11-3 and TRBJ2-3; TRBD1 is a possible D gene (6 bases). From germline, CDR1 is SGHNT and CDR2 YENEEA. The germline V and J ends were trimmed by 1 base and 1 base, with 12 bases remaining between them. The CDR3 loop spans 16 amino acids. The CDR3 sequence: CASSLGRGVRTDTQYF. The CDR3 DNA is TGTGCCAGCAGCTTAGGCAGGGGTGTACGCACAGATACGCAGTATTTT.

The chain recombines TRBV5-4 with TRBJ2-5; a possible D gene is TRBD1 (6 bases). The CDR3 contains 15 residues. V lost 0 bases and J 3 bases, leaving 12 bases between the germline ends. Germline lookup yields CDR1 SGHNT and CDR2 YYREEE (reference sequence). CDR3 DNA: TGTGCCAGCAGCTTGGAGGACAGACGAGAAGAGACCCAGTACTTC. This encodes CASSLEDRREETQYF. Combining the CDR3 with reference TRBV5-4 and TRBJ2-5 gives the whole variable domain ETGVTQSPTHLIKTRGQQVTLRCSSQSGHNTVSWYQQALGQGPQFIFQYYREEENGRGNFPPRFSGLQFPNYSSELNVNALELDDSALYLCASSLEDRREETQYFGPGTRLLVL.

The chain joins TRBV2 to TRBJ2-1; 12 bases are a match to TRBD1. Germline CDR1 is SNHLY and CDR2 is FYNNEI. This CDR3 has 15 amino acids. V dropped 6 bases and J dropped 8; count of bases not matched to a gene: 8. CDR3 DNA: TGTGCCAGCAGGTTCCCGGGACAGGGGGCCGATGAGCAGTTCTTC. Amino acids: CASRFPGQGADEQFF.

This clone was seen only once. The chain combines TRBV9 with TRBJ1-1; 9 bases map to TRBD1. The CDR3 runs 13 residues. The J segment lost 7 bases and the V segment lost 1 base, leaving 2 bases of the junction unmatched. CDR1 and CDR2 from the germline V gene are SGDLS and YYNGEE. CDR3 nucleotides: TGTGCCAGCAGCGTATGGACAGGGGATGAAGCTTTCTTT. As protein: CASSVWTGDEAFF.

V gene TRBV3-1 (or the pseudogene TRBV3-2) combines with J gene TRBJ1-5; TRBD1 is a possible D gene (5 bases). This CDR3 comprises 13 residues. Germline-derived CDR1 and CDR2 are LGHDT and YNNKEL (reference sequence). V lost 2 bases and J lost 5, with 7 bases in between. The DNA for the CDR3 is TGTGCCAGCAGCCAATCGGGGGATCAGCCCCAGCATTTT. It is translated as CASSQSGDQPQHF.

The J gene is TRBJ2-7, the V gene TRBV3-1 (or the pseudogene TRBV3-2); D perhaps matches TRBD1 (6 bases). The V gene lost 3 bases and the J gene lost 2 bases, with 14 bases spanning the gap. The germline gives CDR1 LGHDT, CDR2 YNNKEL (reference sequence). The CDR3 is 15 amino acids. Here the CDR3 reads CASSHLGQRPYEQYF. In DNA form, the CDR3 reads TGTGCCAGCAGCCACCTCGGACAGCGGCCCTACGAGCAGTACTTC.

The V call is TRBV28, the J call TRBJ2-7; D is uncertain. Germline V gene lookup returns CDR1 MDHEN and CDR2 SYDVKM. Trimming pared 5 bases from V and 2 bases from J, leaving 7 bases between. The CDR3 runs 12 residues. The DNA for the CDR3 is TGTGCCAGCAGTGAACTCACCTACGAGCAGTACTTC. Its translation is CASSELTYEQYF.

The rearrangement uses TRBV11-3 and TRBJ1-6, with D uncertain. Trimming took 6 bases from V and 7 from J, leaving 13 bases between them. Germline CDR1 reads SGHNT; CDR2 reads YENEEA. The CDR3 spans 14 residues. CDR3 residues: CASSLTPWNSPLHF. CDR3 DNA sequence: TGTGCCAGCAGTTTGACCCCTTGGAATTCACCCCTCCACTTT.

This chain uses TRBV3-1 (or the pseudogene TRBV3-2) with TRBJ2-3, with D perhaps TRBD1 (6 bases). The CDR3 covers 15 residues. The ends were cut back, 5 bases at V and 0 bases at J, with 12 bases in the middle. CDR1 LGHDT and CDR2 YNNKEL come from the germline V gene (reference sequence). The CDR3 DNA follows: TGTGCCAGCAGCGCATGGGACACTAGCACAGATACGCAGTATTTT. Translated, it gives CASSAWDTSTDTQYF.

The sample holds a few counts of this clone. The V call is TRBV6-2 or TRBV6-3, the J call TRBJ1-6; TRBD1 might be the D (6 bases). The CDR3 extends over 18 amino acids. Deletions cut 6 bases from V and 0 bases from J, with 18 bases between. In germline, CDR1 is MNHEY, CDR2 SVGEGT. The CDR3 here is CASSPTGQGSSYNSPLHF. The DNA for the CDR3 is TGTGCCAGCAGCCCTACGGGGCAGGGGTCCTCCTATAATTCACCCCTCCACTTT.

The rearrangement uses TRBV27 and TRBJ2-5; possible D gene TRBD2, 5 bases. Germline loops: CDR1 MNHEY, CDR2 SMNVEV (reference sequence). The CDR3 is made up of 15 amino acids. Trimming left V 5 bases short and J 3 bases short, with 16 bases between. CDR3 region: CASSLRTPGKETQYF. CDR3 nucleotide sequence: TGTGCCAGCAGTCTGCGGACCCCCGGGAAAGAGACCCAGTACTTC.

The chain recombines TRBV7-3 with TRBJ1-1; 7 nucleotides line up with TRBD1. The V gene end was trimmed by 3 bases and the J gene end by 11 bases; junction bases not matched to a gene: 9. Germline lookup yields CDR1 SGHTA and CDR2 FQGTGA. There are 13 residues in the CDR3. CDR3 DNA sequence: TGTGCCAGCAGCTTTGGAGGGGGCAGGGCGGCTTTCTTT. Translation: CASSFGGGRAAFF.

The chain carries TRBV28 and TRBJ1-2; D is unresolved. CDR3 length: 13 residues. Trimming took off 7 bases at V and 1 base at J, with 10 bases between the two ends. CDR1 and CDR2 from the germline V gene are MDHEN and SYDVKM. Here the CDR3 DNA reads TGTGCCAGCAAACCCGCGGGTAACTATGGCTACACCTTC. Amino acids: CASKPAGNYGYTF.